What follows are 14 T cell receptor beta chains derived from one specimen sequenced in a study of blood T cell repertoires in COVID-19. Sequenced by immunoSEQ multiplex PCR; TCRdb stores in-frame clones only, minus some. Here the sample spans about 140,000 clones, 84% being singletons. Sequenced input: peripheral blood. These receptors were collected from a man aged 55 to 70 with active or convalescent COVID-19.

The V and J genes are TRBV15 and TRBJ1-4; TRBD1 aligns across 9 bases. CDR1 and CDR2 from the germline V gene are LNHNV and YYDKDF (reference sequence). Unmatched junction bases numbered 5, after V lost 4 bases and J lost 8 bases. This CDR3 spans 14 amino acids. CDR3 residues: CATSMRTGEEKLFF. CDR3 nucleotides: TGTGCCACCAGCATGAGGACAGGGGAGGAAAAACTGTTTTTT.

This clone was seen a single time. J is TRBJ1-2 and V is TRBV5-1; 9 nucleotides line up with TRBD1. With V trimmed by 4 bases and J by 13 bases, 11 bases remained unmatched. Germline loops: CDR1 SGHRS, CDR2 YFSETQ. The CDR3 sequence is 13 residues long. Here the CDR3 reads CASSPGTGIPVTF. CDR3 bases: TGCGCCAGCAGCCCTGGGACAGGGATACCCGTCACCTTC.

This clone showed up just a few times. V and J are TRBV10-2 and TRBJ1-5, with D tentatively TRBD1 (6 bases). CDR1 is WSHSY, CDR2 SAAADI, per germline. The CDR3 length is 15 residues. The germline V and J ends were trimmed by 3 bases and 3 bases, with 12 bases remaining between them. DNA of the CDR3: TGCGCCAGCAGTGATCGGAGACAGGCCAATCAGCCCCAGCATTTT. Translation: CASSDRRQANQPQHF.

This clone was detected only a few times. This chain joins TRBV9 and TRBJ1-4; D possibly corresponds to TRBD1 (5 bases). The CDR3 covers 15 residues. The V and J ends lost 4 bases and 2 bases respectively, with 12 bases between them. Germline V CDR1 and CDR2: SGDLS, YYNGEE. The CDR3 region is CASSSIQGTNEKLFF. The CDR3 DNA reads TGTGCCAGCAGCTCGATTCAGGGTACTAATGAAAAACTGTTTTTT.

This clone was recorded once. The chain combines TRBV5-1 with TRBJ2-7, with unresolved D. Germline values: CDR1 SGHRS, CDR2 YFSETQ. The length of the CDR3 is 13 residues. V was shortened by 0 bases and J by 6 bases, with 10 bases between the two germline ends. In DNA form, the CDR3 reads TGCGCCAGCAGCTTGGTCTCTCTCTCCGAGCAGTACTTC. Translating it yields CASSLVSLSEQYF.

The chain employs TRBV14 and TRBJ1-2; no definite D call. The CDR3 is 13 residues long. Germline values: CDR1 SGHDN, CDR2 FVKESK. V dropped 1 base and J dropped 8 bases, with 11 bases sitting between them. CDR3 sequence: CASSQVVSQGYTF. For the CDR3, the DNA is TGTGCCAGCAGCCAAGTCGTCAGTCAGGGCTACACCTTC.

The chain carries TRBV4-3 and TRBJ1-4; tentatively, D is TRBD1 (5 bases). The ends were cut back, 0 bases at V and 13 bases at J, with 15 bases in the middle. Germline V lookup: CDR1 LGHNA, CDR2 YSLEER. The CDR3 totals 14 residues. CDR3 residues: CASSQDWQGSTLFF. CDR3 DNA: TGCGCCAGCAGCCAAGATTGGCAGGGATCCACACTGTTTTTT.

This clone has a handful of counts. CDR3 nucleotides: TGTGCCAGCAGCCCTAGACAGGGGGGGCACGGGGAGCTGTTTTTT. It encodes CASSPRQGGHGELFF. The chain couples TRBV9 to TRBJ2-2; 9 bases line up with TRBD1. V shed 4 bases and J 7 bases; nucleotides not matched to a gene: 8. This CDR3 has 15 amino acids. Germline V gene data show CDR1 as SGDLS and CDR2 as YYNGEE.

V usage is TRBV28 and J usage is TRBJ2-3; TRBD2 matches at 8 bases. There are 15 residues in the CDR3. Losses at the gene ends were 3 bases for V and 4 bases for J; bases not matched to a gene: 6. Germline CDR1 is MDHEN and CDR2 is SYDVKM. The CDR3 spells CASSLQRELSDTQYF. CDR3 nucleotide sequence: TGTGCCAGCAGTTTGCAGCGGGAGCTGTCAGATACGCAGTATTTT.

This sequence joins TRBV7-8 and TRBJ2-7, with 8 nucleotides matching TRBD2. From germline, CDR1 is SGHVS and CDR2 FQNEAQ. The CDR3 length is 16 residues. J lost 2 bases, V lost 5 bases, and 11 bases had no gene match. The CDR3 DNA reads TGTGCCAGCAGCCGAGTGGGTAGCGGGGTTCCCTACGAGCAGTACTTC. This encodes CASSRVGSGVPYEQYF.

The genes are TRBV29-1 and TRBJ2-7; D unclear. The CDR3 extends over 13 amino acids. Germline loops: CDR1 SQVTM, CDR2 ANQGSEA. V was trimmed by 5 bases and J by 1 base, leaving 12 bases between them. CDR3 protein: CSVPDLPSYEQYV. The CDR3 bases are TGCAGCGTTCCTGACTTGCCGTCCTACGAGCAGTACGTC.

This clone appeared a single time. The chain employs TRBV6-5 and TRBJ2-1; 7 bases are shared with TRBD2. This CDR3 has 15 residues. CDR1 and CDR2 from the germline V gene are MNHEY and SVGAGI. J gave up 9 bases and V 7 bases, and 15 bases lay outside the gene matches. Here the CDR3 reads CASIPRTNRGGEQFF. The CDR3 DNA sequence: TGTGCCAGCATCCCCCGGACAAACCGCGGGGGTGAGCAGTTCTTC.

The gene calls are TRBV30 and TRBJ2-3; tentative D call: TRBD2 (6 bases). The germline gives CDR1 GTSNPN, CDR2 SVGIG (reference sequence). Trimming left V 0 bases short and J 7 bases short, with 8 bases between. There are 12 residues in the CDR3. CDR3 in DNA: TGTGCCTGGAGTGTACGGGGGAATACGCAGTATTTT. This codes for CAWSVRGNTQYF.

The chain links TRBV7-2 to TRBJ1-1; D remains ambiguous. Germline V lookup: CDR1 SGHTA, CDR2 FQGNSA. Trimming removed 5 bases at V and 5 bases at J, with 6 bases between. The CDR3 spans 11 residues. The CDR3 DNA reads as TGTGCCAGCAGCCCAGGAACTGAAGCTTTCTTT. Translating it yields CASSPGTEAFF.